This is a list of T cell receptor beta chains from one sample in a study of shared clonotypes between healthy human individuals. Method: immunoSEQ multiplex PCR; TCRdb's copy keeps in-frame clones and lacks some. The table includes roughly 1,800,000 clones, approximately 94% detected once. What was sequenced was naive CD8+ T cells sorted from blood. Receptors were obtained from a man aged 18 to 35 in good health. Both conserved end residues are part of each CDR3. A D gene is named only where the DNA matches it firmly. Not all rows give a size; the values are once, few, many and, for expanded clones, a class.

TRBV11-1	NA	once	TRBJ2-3	TGTGCCAGCAGCTTACCCGGAATCACAGATACGCAGTATTTT	CASSLPGITDTQYF
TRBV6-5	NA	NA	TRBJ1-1	TGTGCCAGCAGTTACGTGGGGTTGAACACTGAAGCTTTCTTT	CASSYVGLNTEAFF
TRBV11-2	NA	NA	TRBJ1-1	TGTGCCAGCAGCCGCTTCGAGGGAATGACTGAAGCTTTCTTT	CASSRFEGMTEAFF
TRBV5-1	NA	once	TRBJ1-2	TGCGCCAGCAGTACTGGGTGGGAGACTAACTATGGCTACACCTTC	CASSTGWETNYGYTF
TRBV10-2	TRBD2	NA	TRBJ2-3	TGCGCCAGCAGTATAACTAGCGGGACCACAGATACGCAGTATTTT	CASSITSGTTDTQYF
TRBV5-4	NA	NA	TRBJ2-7	TGTGCCAGCAGCTGGTCGATAGGGGAGCAGTACTTC	CASSWSIGEQYF
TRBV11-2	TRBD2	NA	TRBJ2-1	TGTGCCAGCAGCTCCGGGACTAGCGGCCTACAGCAGTTCTTC	CASSSGTSGLQQFF
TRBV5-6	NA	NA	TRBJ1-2	TGTGCCAGCAGCTTGGAAGGGGGAGATGGCTACACCTTC	CASSLEGGDGYTF
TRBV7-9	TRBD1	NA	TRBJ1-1	TGTGCCAGCAGCTTAGTACAGGGGACGGGGAACACTGAAGCTTTCTTT	CASSLVQGTGNTEAFF
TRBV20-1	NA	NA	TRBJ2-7	TGCAGTGCTACCTATTTCGAGCAGTACTTC	CSATYFEQYF
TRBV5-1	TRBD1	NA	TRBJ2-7	TGCGCCAGCAGCCACGGGACAGGGTACGAGCAGTACTTC	CASSHGTGYEQYF
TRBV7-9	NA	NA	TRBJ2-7	TGTGCCAGCAGCCCACCACCCGGTGCCGAGCAGTACTTC	CASSPPPGAEQYF
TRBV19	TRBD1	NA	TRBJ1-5	TGTGCCAGCAATTGGGACAGTGGGGGTTATAGCAATCAGCCCCAGCATTTT	CASNWDSGGYSNQPQHF
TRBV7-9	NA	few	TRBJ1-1	TGTGCCAGCAGCTTGGGGGACGCGGGCACTGAAGCTTTCTTT	CASSLGDAGTEAFF
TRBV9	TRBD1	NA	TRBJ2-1	TGTGCCAGCAGCCCCGGGGACAGGGGCTTACCCTACAATGAGCAGTTCTTC	CASSPGDRGLPYNEQFF
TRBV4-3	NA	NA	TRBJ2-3	TGCGCCAGCAGCCCCTTAGTTGGGGCTACGCAGTATTTT	CASSPLVGATQYF
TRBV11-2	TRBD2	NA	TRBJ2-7	TGTGCCAGCAGCTGGGGACTAGCGGGGTCCTACGAGCAGTACTTC	CASSWGLAGSYEQYF